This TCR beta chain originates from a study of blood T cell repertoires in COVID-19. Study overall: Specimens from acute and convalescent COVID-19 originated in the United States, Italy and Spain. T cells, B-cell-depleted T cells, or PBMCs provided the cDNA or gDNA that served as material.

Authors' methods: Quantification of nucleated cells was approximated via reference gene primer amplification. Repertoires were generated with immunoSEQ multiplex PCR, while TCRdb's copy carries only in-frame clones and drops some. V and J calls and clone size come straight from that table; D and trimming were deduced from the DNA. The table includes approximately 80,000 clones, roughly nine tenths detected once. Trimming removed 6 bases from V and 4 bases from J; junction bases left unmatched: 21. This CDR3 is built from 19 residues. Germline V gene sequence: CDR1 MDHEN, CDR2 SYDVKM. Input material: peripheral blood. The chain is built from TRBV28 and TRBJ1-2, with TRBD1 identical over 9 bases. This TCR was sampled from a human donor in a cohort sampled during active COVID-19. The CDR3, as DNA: TGTGCCAGCAGCTCCAGCCTAGACCACGGACAGGGGAAAGGCTATGGCTACACCTTC. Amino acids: CASSSSLDHGQGKGYGYTF.